The 15 T cell receptor beta chains below all came from one sample that was sequenced in a study of cytomegalovirus exposure and HLA in healthy donors. Researchers ran the PCR with 60 Vbeta and 13 Jbeta primers. Clones were read by immunoSEQ multiplex PCR, and TCRdb kept only the in-frame ones, dropping some. The table shows about 85,000 clones, with about three quarters occurring only once. Sequencing used PBMCs. The receptors were sampled from a boy aged 10-17 years in good health and CMV-seronegative.

This chain joins TRBV7-2 and TRBJ2-7, with no clear D. V gave up 1 base and J gave up 7 bases, with 11 bases separating them. The V gene's germline CDR1 is SGHTA and CDR2 FQGNSA. CDR3 length: 13 amino acids. The CDR3 region is CASSLETTSEQYF. The CDR3 DNA sequence: TGTGCCAGCAGCTTAGAAACAACCAGTGAGCAGTACTTC.

This chain joins TRBV6-1 and TRBJ1-4, with 9 bases fitting TRBD1. Germline V gene sequence: CDR1 MNHNS, CDR2 SASEGT. The ends lost 4 bases at V and 8 bases at J; junction bases unmatched: 5. There are 14 residues in the CDR3. For the CDR3, the DNA is TGTGCCAGCAGTGGGCGGACAGGGGTGGAAAAACTGTTTTTT. Translating it yields CASSGRTGVEKLFF.

This clone has only one observation. This chain links TRBV7-9 with TRBJ1-4; TRBD1 agrees at 8 bases. Trimming cost V 3 bases and J 7 bases; bases outside gene matches: 10. The CDR3 covers 16 residues. Germline assignment: CDR1 SEHNR and CDR2 FQNEAQ (reference sequence). The CDR3 here is CASSFLLDRGGEKLFF. The DNA for the CDR3 is TGTGCCAGCAGCTTCCTTCTAGACAGGGGTGGTGAAAAACTGTTTTTT.

J is TRBJ2-7 and V is TRBV28; no reliable D call. Germline V gene lookup returns CDR1 MDHEN and CDR2 SYDVKM. V lost 6 bases to trimming and J lost 6 bases, with 12 bases between them. This CDR3 contains 12 residues. The CDR3 DNA reads as TGTGCCAGCAGGAAACTCCTAGGCGAGCAGTACTTC. This codes for CASRKLLGEQYF.

The chain combines TRBV27 with TRBJ2-7; D perhaps matches TRBD1 (5 bases). Germline CDR1 MNHEY, CDR2 SMNVEV (reference sequence). V was cut by 9 bases and J by 3 bases, with 15 bases left in between. The CDR3 totals 13 residues. CDR3 in DNA: TGTGCCAGTAAAGGGCCAGGGTTCTACGAGCAGTACTTC. As protein: CASKGPGFYEQYF.

The V and J genes are TRBV29-1 and TRBJ1-1; 9 bases agree with TRBD1. The length of the CDR3 is 12 residues. Germline V gene sequence: CDR1 SQVTM, CDR2 ANQGSEA. Trimming removed 5 bases from V and 11 bases from J; junction bases left unmatched: 9. CDR3 sequence reads: CSVTHRGPGAFF. The CDR3 coding sequence is TGCAGCGTTACTCACAGGGGGCCCGGGGCTTTCTTT.

This clone was observed a few times. The chain joins TRBV6-5 to TRBJ1-4; D remains unclear. The CDR3 extends over 13 amino acids. V lost 2 bases and J lost 7, with 8 bases in between. Per the germline V gene, CDR1 is MNHEY and CDR2 is SVGAGI. CDR3 DNA sequence: TGTGCCAGCAGTTACCATTCTAGTGAAAAACTGTTTTTT. Its protein product is CASSYHSSEKLFF.

The chain recombines TRBV4-3 with TRBJ1-1; D call uncertain. Between the trimmed V and J ends, which lost 2 bases and 0 bases, there was a span of 10 bases. CDR3 length equals 15 residues. Germline loops: CDR1 LGHNA, CDR2 YSLEER. For the CDR3, the DNA is TGCGCCAGCAGCCAAAACTTTGTTATGAACACTGAAGCTTTCTTT. Its translation: CASSQNFVMNTEAFF.

A few counts support this clone. The chain is built from TRBV14 and TRBJ1-4; D is unclear. CDR3 length equals 16 residues. Germline V lookup: CDR1 SGHDN, CDR2 FVKESK. The V end lost 0 bases, the J end lost 7 bases, and 15 bases lay between the germline ends. CDR3 residues: CASSQDLGELGEKLFF. The CDR3 DNA follows: TGTGCCAGCAGCCAAGATTTGGGCGAATTGGGTGAAAAACTGTTTTTT.

J is TRBJ2-5 and V is TRBV29-1; 11 bases are a match to TRBD1. CDR3 length: 14 amino acids. The V segment lost 8 bases and the J segment 5 bases; nucleotides outside the gene matches: 10. From germline, CDR1 is SQVTM and CDR2 ANQGSEA. The DNA for the CDR3 is TGCAGCTTCCATAGGACAGGGGGCCTGGAGACCCAGTACTTC. It codes for CSFHRTGGLETQYF.

The chain employs TRBV27 and TRBJ1-5; perhaps TRBD1 as D (6 bases). The CDR3 is made up of 14 amino acids. Trimming took 4 bases from V and 4 from J, leaving 11 bases between them. Germline V gives CDR1 MNHEY, CDR2 SMNVEV (reference sequence). The CDR3 nucleotides read TGTGCCAGCAGTTCCCGTCAGGGGAATCAGCCCCAGCATTTT. Translating it yields CASSSRQGNQPQHF.

The chain combines TRBV5-1 with TRBJ2-2; possible D gene TRBD1, 6 bases. Germline V gene data show CDR1 as SGHRS and CDR2 as YFSETQ. The V end was cut by 7 bases, the J end by 2 bases, with 12 bases between. CDR3 length: 14 amino acids. The DNA for the CDR3 is TGCGCCAGCGAGACAGGAACTAACACCGGGGAGCTGTTTTTT. Translating gives CASETGTNTGELFF. Looking up the rest from reference TRBV5-1 and TRBJ2-2 gives the full variable domain: KAGVTQTPRYLIKTRGQQVTLSCSPISGHRSVSWYQQTPGQGLQFLFEYFSETQRNKGNFPGRFSGRQFSNSRSEMNVSTLELGDSALYLCASETGTNTGELFFGEGSRLTVL.

This chain uses TRBV5-1 with TRBJ1-1; D perhaps matches TRBD1 (5 bases). V was clipped by 0 bases and J by 7 bases, with 13 bases between them. This CDR3 has 14 amino acids. Germline CDR1 SGHRS, CDR2 YFSETQ. CDR3 nucleotide sequence: TGCGCCAGCAGCTTGGATGGGGCAGGAGATGAAGCTTTCTTT. Amino acids: CASSLDGAGDEAFF.

The rearrangement links TRBV7-2 to TRBJ2-7, with a possible D match to TRBD1 (6 bases). Per the germline V gene, CDR1 is SGHTA and CDR2 is FQGNSA. The CDR3 totals 13 residues. Trimming stripped 3 bases from V and 3 bases from J, with 9 bases between. The DNA for the CDR3 is TGTGCCAGCAGCTTCACAGGGAACTACGAGCAGTACTTC. Translating gives CASSFTGNYEQYF.

The chain joins TRBV5-4 to TRBJ2-4; TRBD2 matches at 7 bases. The CDR3 consists of 15 residues. J lost 0 bases, V lost 1 base, and 1 base had no gene match. Germline assignment: CDR1 SGHNT and CDR2 YYREEE (reference sequence). CDR3 nucleotides: TGTGCCAGCAGCTTGTCTAGCGGAGCCAAAAACATTCAGTACTTC. This encodes CASSLSSGAKNIQYF.